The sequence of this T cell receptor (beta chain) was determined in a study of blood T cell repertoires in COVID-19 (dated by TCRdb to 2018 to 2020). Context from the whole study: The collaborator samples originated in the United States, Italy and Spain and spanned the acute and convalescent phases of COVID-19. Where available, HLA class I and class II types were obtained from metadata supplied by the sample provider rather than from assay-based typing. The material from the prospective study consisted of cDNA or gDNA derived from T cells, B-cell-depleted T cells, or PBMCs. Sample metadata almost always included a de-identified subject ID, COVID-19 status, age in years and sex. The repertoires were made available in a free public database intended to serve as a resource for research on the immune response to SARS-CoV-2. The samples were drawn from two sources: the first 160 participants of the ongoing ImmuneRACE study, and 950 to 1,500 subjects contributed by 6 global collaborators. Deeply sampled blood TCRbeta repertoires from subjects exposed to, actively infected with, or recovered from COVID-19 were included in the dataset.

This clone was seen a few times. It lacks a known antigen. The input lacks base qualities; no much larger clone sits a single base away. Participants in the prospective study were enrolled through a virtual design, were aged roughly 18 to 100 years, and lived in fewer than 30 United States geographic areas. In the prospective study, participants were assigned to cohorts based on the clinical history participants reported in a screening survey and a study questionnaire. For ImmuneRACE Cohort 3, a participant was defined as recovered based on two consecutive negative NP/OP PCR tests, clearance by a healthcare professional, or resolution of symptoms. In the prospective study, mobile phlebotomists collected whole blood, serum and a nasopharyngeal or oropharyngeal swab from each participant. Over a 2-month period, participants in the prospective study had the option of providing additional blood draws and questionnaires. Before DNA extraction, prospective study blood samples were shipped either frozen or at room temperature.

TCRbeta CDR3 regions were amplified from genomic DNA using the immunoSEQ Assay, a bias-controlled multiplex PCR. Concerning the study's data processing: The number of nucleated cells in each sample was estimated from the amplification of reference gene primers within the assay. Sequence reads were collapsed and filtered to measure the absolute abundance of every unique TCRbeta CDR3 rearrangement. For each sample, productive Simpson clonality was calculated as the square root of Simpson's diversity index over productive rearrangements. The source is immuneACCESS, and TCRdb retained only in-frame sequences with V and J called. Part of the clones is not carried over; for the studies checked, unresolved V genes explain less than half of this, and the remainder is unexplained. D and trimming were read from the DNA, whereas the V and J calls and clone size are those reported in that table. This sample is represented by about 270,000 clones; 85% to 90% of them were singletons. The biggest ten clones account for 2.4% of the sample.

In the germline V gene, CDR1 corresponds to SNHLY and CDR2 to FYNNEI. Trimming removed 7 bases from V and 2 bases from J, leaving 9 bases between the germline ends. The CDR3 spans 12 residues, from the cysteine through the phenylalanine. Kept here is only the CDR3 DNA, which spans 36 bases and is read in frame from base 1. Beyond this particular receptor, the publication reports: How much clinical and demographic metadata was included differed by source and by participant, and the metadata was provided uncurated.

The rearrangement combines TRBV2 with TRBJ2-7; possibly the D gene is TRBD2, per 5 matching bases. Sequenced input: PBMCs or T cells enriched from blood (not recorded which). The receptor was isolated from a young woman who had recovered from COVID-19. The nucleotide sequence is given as TGTGCCAGCACCGGCGGGCCCTACGAGCAGTACTTC. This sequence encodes CASTGGPYEQYF.